These 3 T cell receptor beta chains were sequenced from one sample in a study of blood T cells in healthy people across ages. Using a J-beta primer mix together with a sample-barcoded 5' primer, a second PCR was run for roughly 7 to 12 cycles. TCRdb ran MiXCR on the 5' RACE reads and lists one entry per CDR3 protein. This table holds some 1.6 million distinct CDR3 sequences, roughly 30% found once. The material sequenced was blood. These receptors originate from a woman aged 25 to 39 in good health.

This clonotype turned up a few times. The gene calls are TRBV6-6 and TRBJ2-1; weak D call: TRBD1 (6 bases). In germline, CDR1 is MNHNY, CDR2 SVGAGI (reference sequence). Deletions cut 2 bases from V and 6 bases from J, with 14 bases between. The CDR3 spans 15 residues. CDR3 DNA: TGTGCCAGCAGTTACGGGTCAGGGGTCGGCAATGAGCAGTTCTTC. It translates to CASSYGSGVGNEQFF.

This chain connects TRBV7-9 to TRBJ1-2, with 12 bases aligning to TRBD1. V lost 6 bases and J lost 7; bases outside the gene matches: 3. There are 13 residues in the CDR3. Germline V gene data show CDR1 as SEHNR and CDR2 as FQNEAQ (reference sequence). For the CDR3, the DNA is TGTGCCAGCAGTGGGACAGGGGGCCGTGGCTACACCTTC. Translating gives CASSGTGGRGYTF.

V and J are TRBV28 and TRBJ2-1, with D possibly TRBD2 on 6 matching bases. The CDR3 spans 16 residues. Per the germline V gene, CDR1 is MDHEN and CDR2 is SYDVKM. Trimming took off 2 bases at V and 6 bases at J, with 17 bases between the two ends. The CDR3 region has the DNA TGTGCCAGCAGTTTAGGAGGTGGGAGGCCCCTCAATGAGCAGTTCTTC. Its translation: CASSLGGGRPLNEQFF.